The sequence of this T cell receptor beta chain was determined in a study of T cell changes during pregnancy in multiple sclerosis. CDR1 and CDR2 from the germline V gene are LNHDA and SQIVND (reference sequence). This CDR3 region has 13 residues. Trimming took off 0 bases at V and 7 bases at J, with 10 bases between the two ends. Clones were sequenced by immunoSEQ multiplex PCR, and TCRdb holds only the in-frame ones, with some missing. The data show over 35,000 clones, roughly 90% seen once. This clonotype originated in a female donor with multiple sclerosis, enrolled in a pregnancy study. Sequenced here: CD4+ T cells from peripheral blood mononuclear cells, sampled in the second trimester of pregnancy. The chain is built from TRBV19 and TRBJ2-7; tentatively, D is TRBD1 (6 bases). CDR3 sequence (DNA): TGTGCCAGTAGTATAGACAGGGGTGGGGAGCAGTACTTC. Translation: CASSIDRGGEQYF. Combining the CDR3 with reference TRBV19 and TRBJ2-7 gives the whole variable domain DGGITQSPKYLFRKEGQNVTLSCEQNLNHDAMYWYRQDPGQGLRLIYYSQIVNDFQKGDIAEGYSVSREKKESFPLTVTSAQKNPTAFYLCASSIDRGGEQYFGPGTRLTVT.